This entry lists 21 T cell receptor beta chains sequenced from one sample in a study of cytomegalovirus exposure and HLA in healthy donors. Primers for the PCR totalled 60 Vbeta and 13 Jbeta. Assay used: immunoSEQ multiplex PCR; TCRdb lists only in-frame clones, some missing. The repertoire holds around 200,000 clones, with around 83% as singletons. Sequencing was done on a sample of PBMCs. The receptors were gathered from a woman aged 45 to 65 in good health and CMV-seropositive.

The chain couples TRBV7-9 to TRBJ1-2; D may be TRBD1 (5 bases). Trimming took off 1 base at V and 6 bases at J, with 18 bases between the two ends. CDR3 length: 16 amino acids. Germline CDR1 and CDR2: SEHNR and FQNEAQ (reference sequence). Here the CDR3 DNA reads TGTGCCAGCAGCTTAGGGGCCGGGGCGGGGATGGATGGCTACACCTTC. Translation: CASSLGAGAGMDGYTF.

In DNA form, the CDR3 reads TGTGCCAGCAGTTTAAGTCAGGGGCTGGGAAACATTCAGTACTTC. Translated, it gives CASSLSQGLGNIQYF. The J gene is TRBJ2-4, the V gene TRBV28, with TRBD1 as a possible D gene (6 bases). This CDR3 is built from 15 residues. In germline, CDR1 is MDHEN, CDR2 SYDVKM. V lost 2 bases and J lost 6, with 14 bases in between.

V and J are TRBV11-1 and TRBJ1-5, with 8 bases that match TRBD1. The CDR3 runs to 15 residues. Germline CDR1 reads SGHAT; CDR2 reads FQDESV (reference sequence). V was clipped by 4 bases and J by 4 bases; unmatched bases: 6. CDR3 sequence: CASSSQQGENQPQHF. The CDR3 nucleotides read TGTGCCAGCAGCTCCCAACAGGGGGAAAATCAGCCCCAGCATTTT.

The V call is TRBV2, the J call TRBJ2-3; tentative D call: TRBD2 (5 bases). The CDR3 is 14 residues long. Trimming removed 5 bases at V and 2 bases at J, with 11 bases between. The germline V gene has CDR1 SNHLY and CDR2 FYNNEI. The CDR3 is CASSSSPTTDTQYF. The CDR3 nucleotides read TGTGCCAGCAGTTCTAGCCCCACCACAGATACGCAGTATTTT.

The chain joins TRBV18 to TRBJ1-6, with unresolved D. There are 15 residues in the CDR3. Per the germline V gene, CDR1 is KGHSH and CDR2 is LQKENI. Trimming took 3 bases from V and 8 from J, leaving 14 bases between them. The CDR3 coding sequence is TGTGCCAGCTCACCGGGAGTAAACGAAGATTCACCCCTCCACTTT. It encodes CASSPGVNEDSPLHF.

The chain combines TRBV19 with TRBJ2-7, with 9 positions matching TRBD1. The germline V gene has CDR1 LNHDA and CDR2 SQIVND (reference sequence). This CDR3 has 15 amino acids. Germline trimming cut 5 bases from V and 2 bases from J; bases unmatched to any gene: 7. As DNA, the CDR3 is TGTGCCAGTAGTGCCCCCGGGACAGGGACCTACGAGCAGTACTTC. Translated, it gives CASSAPGTGTYEQYF.

The J gene is TRBJ2-7, the V gene TRBV27; 8 bases fit TRBD2. Per germline, CDR1 MNHEY and CDR2 SMNVEV (reference sequence). Trimming removed 4 bases from V and 6 bases from J; junction bases left unmatched: 8. This CDR3 has 14 residues. The CDR3 protein is CASSSGLAGSEQYF. In nucleotides, the CDR3 is TGTGCCAGCAGTTCCGGACTAGCTGGTAGCGAGCAGTACTTC.

V is TRBV30 and J is TRBJ1-2; 12 nucleotides match TRBD1. The CDR3 runs to 15 residues. With 4 bases clipped from V and 7 bases from J, the junction kept 10 bases outside the gene matches. CDR1 GTSNPN and CDR2 SVGIG come from the germline V gene (reference sequence). The CDR3 DNA is TGTGCCTGGAACCTCGCCGGGACAGGGGGCTTTGGCTACACCTTC. Protein product: CAWNLAGTGGFGYTF.

For this clone: The same CDR3 is also encoded by other DNA sequences in this sample. The genes are TRBV18 and TRBJ1-2; 8 bases line up with TRBD1. The CDR3 is 15 residues long. Germline loops: CDR1 KGHSH, CDR2 LQKENI. J was trimmed by 4 bases and V by 3 bases; bases with no gene match: 7. The CDR3 loop is CASSPEQGTGYGYTF. CDR3 coding DNA: TGTGCCAGCTCACCCGAACAGGGGACAGGCTATGGCTACACCTTC.

V usage is TRBV7-3 and J usage is TRBJ1-3; no firm D call. V dropped 5 bases and J dropped 4 bases, with 9 bases sitting between them. The germline V gene has CDR1 SGHTA and CDR2 FQGTGA. This CDR3 comprises 13 residues. The CDR3 DNA is TGTGCCAGCAGCCTGGGAGTAGGAAACACCATATATTTT. Residues: CASSLGVGNTIYF.

The J gene is TRBJ2-3, the V gene TRBV5-1; weak D call: TRBD2 (7 bases). The CDR3 sequence is 15 residues long. Trimming removed 7 bases from V and 3 bases from J, with 18 bases in between. The V gene's germline CDR1 is SGHRS and CDR2 YFSETQ. As DNA, the CDR3 is TGCGCCAGCGGAATGGGGCGGGGGCTGACAGATACGCAGTATTTT. The encoded protein is CASGMGRGLTDTQYF.

This rearrangement joins TRBV2 to TRBJ2-7, with TRBD1 as a possible D gene (5 bases). The CDR3 has 13 amino acids. Looked up from germline, CDR1 is SNHLY and CDR2 is FYNNEI. V was shortened by 5 bases and J by 3 bases, with 11 bases between the two germline ends. The CDR3, as DNA: TGTGCCAGCAGTTTAGGGGCCGACTACGAGCAGTACTTC. Protein: CASSLGADYEQYF. Variable domain in full (rest from reference TRBV2 and TRBJ2-7): EPEVTQTPSHQVTQMGQEVILRCVPISNHLYFYWYRQILGQKVEFLVSFYNNEISEKSEIFDDQFSVERPDGSNFTLKIRSTKLEDSAMYFCASSLGADYEQYFGPGTRLTVT.

The V gene is TRBV9, the J gene TRBJ2-1; TRBD1 is a possible D gene (6 bases). Germline CDR1 reads SGDLS; CDR2 reads YYNGEE. The CDR3 contains 13 residues. Trimming stripped 4 bases from V and 8 bases from J, with 13 bases between. DNA for the CDR3: TGTGCCAGCAGCCCTGCCAGGGGCTATGAGCAGTTCTTC. This gives the protein CASSPARGYEQFF.

This clone was counted once. The rearrangement joins TRBV9 to TRBJ2-1; 8 bases match TRBD2. J gave up 7 bases and V 0 bases, and 9 bases lay outside the gene matches. The CDR3 has 16 amino acids. CDR1 and CDR2 from the germline V gene are SGDLS and YYNGEE. The CDR3 sequence: CASSVEWSGGWNEQFF. DNA of the CDR3: TGTGCCAGCAGCGTAGAATGGAGCGGGGGTTGGAATGAGCAGTTCTTC.

The V call is TRBV5-4, the J call TRBJ1-3; TRBD1 matches at 7 bases. The CDR3 sequence is 15 residues long. V dropped 3 bases and J dropped 3; count of bases not matched to a gene: 6. Germline loops: CDR1 SGHNT, CDR2 YYREEE (reference sequence). The chain's CDR3 is CASSSKTGDGNTIYF. The DNA for the CDR3 is TGTGCCAGCAGCTCGAAAACAGGGGATGGAAACACCATATATTTT.

The chain employs TRBV11-2 and TRBJ2-7; maybe TRBD2 (6 bases). CDR1 and CDR2 (germline): SGHAT, FQNNGV. The CDR3 is 15 amino acids. Trimming cost V 2 bases and J 5 bases, with 16 bases left between them. The CDR3 protein is CASSLMLATGDEQYF. In nucleotides, the CDR3 is TGTGCCAGCAGCTTAATGTTGGCTACGGGGGACGAGCAGTACTTC.

V gene TRBV7-2 combines with J gene TRBJ2-3; no reliable D call. The V and J ends lost 5 bases and 0 bases respectively, with 9 bases between them. The germline gives CDR1 SGHTA, CDR2 FQGNSA. The CDR3 loop spans 14 amino acids. For the CDR3, the DNA is TGTGCCAGCAGCGCTGCCAGGAGCACAGATACGCAGTATTTT. It yields the protein CASSAARSTDTQYF.

The gene calls are TRBV5-8 and TRBJ1-3; perhaps TRBD1 as D (5 bases). The germline V and J ends were trimmed by 1 base and 4 bases, with 12 bases remaining between them. CDR1 SGHTS and CDR2 YDEGEE come from the germline V gene. The CDR3 loop spans 15 amino acids. The CDR3 reads CASSLKVNRGNTIYF. CDR3 nucleotides: TGTGCCAGCAGCTTGAAGGTCAACAGGGGAAACACCATATATTTT.

This chain links TRBV4-3 with TRBJ2-1; D is unresolved. The CDR3 has 15 amino acids. With 0 bases removed from V and 11 bases from J, the gap between germline ends came to 17 bases. Germline V gene sequence: CDR1 LGHNA, CDR2 YSLEER. CDR3 protein: CASSQDYPYSPQQFF. In DNA form, the CDR3 reads TGCGCCAGCAGCCAAGATTATCCGTACAGCCCGCAGCAGTTCTTC.

This rearrangement joins TRBV2 to TRBJ1-3; the D is unclear. Germline CDR1 and CDR2: SNHLY and FYNNEI. The CDR3 consists of 15 residues. Trimming stripped 2 bases from V and 1 base from J, with 9 bases between. CDR3 protein: CASSEQTPSGNTIYF. In DNA, the CDR3 is TGTGCCAGCAGTGAACAGACACCTTCTGGAAACACCATATATTTT.

The chain recombines TRBV6-1 with TRBJ1-6; a possible D gene is TRBD1 (5 bases). The germline gives CDR1 MNHNS, CDR2 SASEGT. The CDR3 covers 15 residues. The V end lost 11 bases, the J end lost 5 bases, and 19 bases lay between the germline ends. CDR3 in amino acids: CAGQSSGSDNSPLHF. The CDR3 coding sequence is TGTGCCGGACAAAGTAGTGGCAGCGATAATTCACCCCTCCACTTT.